This T cell receptor (beta chain) came from a study of blood T cell repertoires in COVID-19. Study information: Samples taken during acute and convalescent COVID-19 were collected in the United States, Italy and Spain. Nucleic acid was either cDNA or gDNA, and it came from T cells, B-cell-depleted T cells, or PBMCs.

In the original workflow: Estimation of nucleated cell counts relied on the amplification of reference gene primers. Produced via immunoSEQ multiplex PCR; TCRdb's table is partial and in-frame only. V, J and clone size were drawn from that table, and D and trimming were deduced from the DNA. The table records 160,000 or so clones, just over 90% of them present only once. This CDR3 contains 14 residues. Trimming stripped 3 bases from V and 6 bases from J, with 15 bases between. This clone has just one count. The chain combines TRBV5-3 with TRBJ1-2; a weak D match, TRBD1 (5 bases). TRBV5-3 is filed as an ORF, its function uncertain. The clonotype was recovered from a man younger than 35 with acute or convalescent COVID-19. Sequenced material: peripheral blood. The CDR3 loop reads CARSSGDNDHGYTF. The CDR3 region has the DNA TGTGCCAGAAGCTCGGGGGATAACGACCATGGCTACACCTTC.